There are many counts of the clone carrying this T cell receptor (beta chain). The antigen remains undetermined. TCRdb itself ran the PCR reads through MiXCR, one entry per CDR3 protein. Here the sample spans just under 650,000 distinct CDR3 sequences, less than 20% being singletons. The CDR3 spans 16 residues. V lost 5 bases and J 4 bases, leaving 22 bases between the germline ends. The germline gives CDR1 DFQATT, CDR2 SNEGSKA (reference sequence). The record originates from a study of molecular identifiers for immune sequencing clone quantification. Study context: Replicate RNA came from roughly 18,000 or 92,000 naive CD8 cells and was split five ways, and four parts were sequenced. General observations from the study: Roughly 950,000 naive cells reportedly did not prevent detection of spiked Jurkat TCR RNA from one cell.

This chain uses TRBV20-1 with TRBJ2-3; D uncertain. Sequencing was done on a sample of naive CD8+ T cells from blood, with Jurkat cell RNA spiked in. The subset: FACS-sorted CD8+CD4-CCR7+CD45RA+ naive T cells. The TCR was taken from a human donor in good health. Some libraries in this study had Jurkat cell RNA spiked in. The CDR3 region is CSAVGPGRYPADTQYF. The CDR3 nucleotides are TGCAGTGCTGTGGGCCCAGGCCGTTACCCCGCAGATACGCAGTATTTT.